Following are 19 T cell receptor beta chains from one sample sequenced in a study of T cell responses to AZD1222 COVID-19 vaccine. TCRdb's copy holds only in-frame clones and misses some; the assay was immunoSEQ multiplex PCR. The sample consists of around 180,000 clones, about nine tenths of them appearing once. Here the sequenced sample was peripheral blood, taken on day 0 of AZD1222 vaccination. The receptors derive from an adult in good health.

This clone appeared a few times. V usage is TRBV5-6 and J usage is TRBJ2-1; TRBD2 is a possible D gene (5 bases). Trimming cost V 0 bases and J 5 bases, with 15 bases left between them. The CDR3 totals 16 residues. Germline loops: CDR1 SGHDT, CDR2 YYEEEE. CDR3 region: CASSLASGVLNNEQFF. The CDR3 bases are TGTGCCAGCAGCTTGGCCTCCGGGGTCCTGAACAATGAGCAGTTCTTC.

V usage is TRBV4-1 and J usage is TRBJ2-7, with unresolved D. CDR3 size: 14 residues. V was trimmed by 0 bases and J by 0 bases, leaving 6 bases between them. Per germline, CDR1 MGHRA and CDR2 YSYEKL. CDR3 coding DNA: TGCGCCAGCAGCCAAGATCCAGGCTCCTACGAGCAGTACTTC. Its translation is CASSQDPGSYEQYF.

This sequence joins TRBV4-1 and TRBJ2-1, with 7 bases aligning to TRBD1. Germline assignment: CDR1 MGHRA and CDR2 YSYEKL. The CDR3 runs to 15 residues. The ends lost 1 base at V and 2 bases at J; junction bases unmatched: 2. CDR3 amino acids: CASSQAGTAYNEQFF. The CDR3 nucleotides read TGCGCCAGCAGCCAAGCCGGGACAGCCTACAATGAGCAGTTCTTC.

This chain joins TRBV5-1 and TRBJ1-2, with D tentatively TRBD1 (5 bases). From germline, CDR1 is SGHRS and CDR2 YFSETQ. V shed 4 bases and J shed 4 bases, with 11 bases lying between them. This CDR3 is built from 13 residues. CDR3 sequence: CASSPGRTYGYTF. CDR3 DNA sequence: TGCGCCAGCAGCCCGGGACGGACCTATGGCTACACCTTC. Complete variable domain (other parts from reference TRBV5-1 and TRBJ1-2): KAGVTQTPRYLIKTRGQQVTLSCSPISGHRSVSWYQQTPGQGLQFLFEYFSETQRNKGNFPGRFSGRQFSNSRSEMNVSTLELGDSALYLCASSPGRTYGYTFGSGTRLTVV.

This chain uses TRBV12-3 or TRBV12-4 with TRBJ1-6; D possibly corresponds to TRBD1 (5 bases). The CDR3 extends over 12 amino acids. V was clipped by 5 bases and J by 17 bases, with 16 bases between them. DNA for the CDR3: TGTGCCAGCAGTACGACAGTCTCGGCGGTCCACTTT. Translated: CASSTTVSAVHF.

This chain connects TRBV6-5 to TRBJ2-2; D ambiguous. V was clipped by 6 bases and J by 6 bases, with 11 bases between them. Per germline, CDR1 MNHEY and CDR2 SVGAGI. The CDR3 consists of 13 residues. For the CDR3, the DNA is TGTGCCAGCAGATCCGGGTATCCCGGGGAGCTGTTTTTT. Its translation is CASRSGYPGELFF.

The CDR3 DNA follows: TGTGCCAGCTCAGGGATCAGGGGAATCAGCAATCAGCCCCAGCATTTT. Amino acid sequence: CASSGIRGISNQPQHF. The gene calls are TRBV18 and TRBJ1-5; D is possibly TRBD1 (6 bases). The CDR3 is 16 residues long. Trimming took off 5 bases at V and 1 base at J, with 15 bases between the two ends. Germline CDR1 is KGHSH and CDR2 is LQKENI.

For the CDR3, the DNA is TGTGCCAGCAGCTTGGGGAGACTAGCGGGGGTCTACCAAGAGACCCAGTACTTC. Its translation is CASSLGRLAGVYQETQYF. The V call is TRBV5-5, the J call TRBJ2-5, with 12 bases identical to TRBD2. CDR1 SGHKS and CDR2 YYEKEE come from the germline V gene (reference sequence). The length of the CDR3 is 18 residues. V gave up 0 bases and J gave up 0 bases; unmatched junction bases: 6.

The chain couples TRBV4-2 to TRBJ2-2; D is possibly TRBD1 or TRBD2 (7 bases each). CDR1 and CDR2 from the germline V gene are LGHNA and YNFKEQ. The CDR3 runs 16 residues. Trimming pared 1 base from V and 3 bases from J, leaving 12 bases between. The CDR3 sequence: CASSQGRGTDTGELFF. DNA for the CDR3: TGTGCCAGCAGCCAAGGGCGGGGGACAGACACCGGGGAGCTGTTTTTT.

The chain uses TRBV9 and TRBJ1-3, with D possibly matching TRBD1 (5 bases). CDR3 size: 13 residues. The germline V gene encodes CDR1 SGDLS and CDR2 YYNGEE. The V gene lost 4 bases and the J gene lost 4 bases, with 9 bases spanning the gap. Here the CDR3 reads CASSTRTGNTIYF. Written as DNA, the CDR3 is TGTGCCAGCAGCACCCGGACAGGAAACACCATATATTTT.

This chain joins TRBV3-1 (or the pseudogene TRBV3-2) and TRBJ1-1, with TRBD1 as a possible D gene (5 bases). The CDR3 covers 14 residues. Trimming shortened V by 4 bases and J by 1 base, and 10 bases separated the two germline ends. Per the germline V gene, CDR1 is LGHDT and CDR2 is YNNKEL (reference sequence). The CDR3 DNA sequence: TGTGCCAGCAGCCGACGGGACCGGAACACTGAAGCTTTCTTT. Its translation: CASSRRDRNTEAFF.

CDR3 DNA sequence: TGTGCCAGCAGGCAACAGGGGTCTAATGAAAAACTGTTTTTT. As protein: CASRQQGSNEKLFF. This chain joins TRBV6-5 and TRBJ1-4; 7 bases align to TRBD1. CDR1 MNHEY and CDR2 SVGAGI come from the germline V gene. The CDR3 totals 14 residues. V shed 6 bases, J shed 3 bases, and the junction held 4 bases outside the gene matches.

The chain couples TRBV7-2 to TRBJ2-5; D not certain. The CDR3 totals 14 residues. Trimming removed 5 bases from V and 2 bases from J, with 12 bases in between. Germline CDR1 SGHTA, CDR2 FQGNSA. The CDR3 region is CASSPSRAQETQYF. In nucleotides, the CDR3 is TGTGCCAGCAGCCCGAGTAGGGCACAAGAGACCCAGTACTTC.

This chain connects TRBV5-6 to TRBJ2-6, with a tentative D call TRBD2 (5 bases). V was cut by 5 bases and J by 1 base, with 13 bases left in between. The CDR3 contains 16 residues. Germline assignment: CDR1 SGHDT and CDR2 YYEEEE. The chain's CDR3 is CASSWEPWSGANVLTF. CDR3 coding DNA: TGTGCCAGCAGTTGGGAGCCATGGTCTGGGGCCAACGTCCTGACTTTC.

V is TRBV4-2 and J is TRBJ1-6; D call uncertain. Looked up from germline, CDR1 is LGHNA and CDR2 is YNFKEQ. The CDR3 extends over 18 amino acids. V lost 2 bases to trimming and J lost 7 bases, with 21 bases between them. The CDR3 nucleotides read TGTGCCAGCAGCCAATCGACATGGGTGCAAATGTCGAATTCACCCCTCCACTTT. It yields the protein CASSQSTWVQMSNSPLHF.

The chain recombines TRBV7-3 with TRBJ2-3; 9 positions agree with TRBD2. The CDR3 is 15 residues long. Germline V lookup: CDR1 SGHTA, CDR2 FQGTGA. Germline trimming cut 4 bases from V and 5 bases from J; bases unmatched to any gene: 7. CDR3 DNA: TGTGCCAGCAGCTCGACTAGCGGACAGCAAGATACGCAGTATTTT. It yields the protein CASSSTSGQQDTQYF.

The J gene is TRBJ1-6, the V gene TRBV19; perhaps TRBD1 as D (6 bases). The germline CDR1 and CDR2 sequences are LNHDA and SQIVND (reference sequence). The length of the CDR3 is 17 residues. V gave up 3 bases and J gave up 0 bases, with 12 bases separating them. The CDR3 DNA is TGTGCCAGTAGTATGGACAGAACGAGCTCCTATAATTCACCCCTCCACTTT. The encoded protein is CASSMDRTSSYNSPLHF.

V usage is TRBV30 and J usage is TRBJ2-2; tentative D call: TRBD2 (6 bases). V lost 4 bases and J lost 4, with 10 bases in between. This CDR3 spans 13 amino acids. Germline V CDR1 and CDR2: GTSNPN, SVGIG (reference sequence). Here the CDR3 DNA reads TGTGCCTGGAAGCCCGGGGGCACCGGGGAGCTGTTTTTT. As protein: CAWKPGGTGELFF.

The CDR3 nucleotides are TGCGCCAGCAGCCCCTCGGCACAGTCCTCCTATAATTCACCCCTCCACTTT. Its translation is CASSPSAQSSYNSPLHF. The rearrangement joins TRBV5-1 to TRBJ1-6; no reliable D call. The V gene lost 4 bases and the J gene lost 0 bases, with 14 bases spanning the gap. The CDR3 is 17 residues long. The germline CDR1 and CDR2 sequences are SGHRS and YFSETQ.